Each of the 14 T cell receptor beta chains below was sequenced from the same sample in a study of CD8+CD57+ T cells in acquired aplastic anemia. According to the study, genomic DNA was the template for TCR beta VDJ and CDR3 profiling. MiXCR, run by TCRdb on the reads, gives a single entry per CDR3 protein. The table records around 190,000 distinct CDR3 sequences, 45% to 60% of them present only once. The sequenced patients had an expansion of CD8+CD57+ cells seen by flow cytometry. The sequenced sample consisted of sorted CD4+, CD8+, or CD8+CD57+ T cells (not recorded which) from PBMCs. These TCRs come from a human donor with aplastic anemia.

This clonotype was recorded at least ten times. The chain's CDR3 is CASSPDSGGYTF. The CDR3 DNA is TGTGCCAGCAGCCCCGACTCGGGTGGCTACACCTTC. The chain joins TRBV6-1 to TRBJ1-2; no clear D gene. CDR1 and CDR2 (germline): MNHNS, SASEGT. The CDR3 contains 12 residues. Trimming removed 6 bases at V and 7 bases at J, with 12 bases between.

About this clonotype itself: The junction shows a germline mismatch at one end, possibly a read error. This chain connects TRBV20-1 to TRBJ1-1; maybe TRBD1 (6 bases). CDR3 length: 13 amino acids. Germline assignment: CDR1 DFQATT and CDR2 SNEGSKA (reference sequence). The CDR3 reads CSVSGQTNTEAFF. Here the CDR3 DNA reads TGCAGTGTTAGCGGACAGACAAACACCGAAGCTTTCTTT.

This clonotype was counted once. This chain connects TRBV24-1 to TRBJ2-1; 10 positions match TRBD1. This CDR3 spans 15 amino acids. In germline, CDR1 is KGHDR, CDR2 SFDVKD. The ends lost 2 bases at V and 7 bases at J; junction bases unmatched: 4. As DNA, the CDR3 is TGTGCCACCAGTGATTGGACAGGGGGGGGGAATGAGCAGTTCTTC. Translation: CATSDWTGGGNEQFF.

This clonotype was recorded only once. This may arise from a read error, as a much more abundant clone is one base away. This chain uses TRBV9 with TRBJ1-3; unclear D gene. Trimming removed 0 bases from V and 0 bases from J, with 7 bases in between. Looked up from germline, CDR1 is SGDLS and CDR2 is YYNGEE. The CDR3 loop spans 15 amino acids. CDR3 coding DNA: TGTGCCAGCAGCGTAGTGGTGTTCTCTGGAAACACCATATATTTT. Its protein is CASSVVVFSGNTIYF.

This sequence joins TRBV5-4 and TRBJ2-5; 8 nucleotides align to TRBD1. CDR1 and CDR2 from the germline V gene are SGHNT and YYREEE (reference sequence). The J segment lost 1 base and the V segment lost 5 bases, leaving 4 bases of the junction unmatched. CDR3 length: 14 amino acids. CDR3 sequence: CASSSGQGQETQYF. Here the CDR3 DNA reads TGTGCCAGCAGTTCCGGACAGGGCCAAGAGACCCAGTACTTC.

This rearrangement joins TRBV29-1 to TRBJ2-7, with TRBD1 matching over 10 bases. The length of the CDR3 is 15 residues. Unmatched junction bases numbered 8, after V lost 6 bases and J lost 0 bases. The germline V gene encodes CDR1 SQVTM and CDR2 ANQGSEA. The CDR3 DNA sequence: TGCAGCGTGGGGGACAGGGGAATGAGCTCCTACGAGCAGTACTTC. Translated: CSVGDRGMSSYEQYF.

The V and J genes are TRBV10-3 and TRBJ2-2; 8 nucleotides match TRBD1. Germline V lookup: CDR1 ENHRY, CDR2 SYGVKD. Unmatched junction bases numbered 3, after V lost 2 bases and J lost 1 base. This CDR3 is built from 16 residues. CDR3 coding DNA: TGTGCCATCAGTGAGGGCAGGGGGCTGAACACCGGGGAGCTGTTTTTT. Translation gives CAISEGRGLNTGELFF.

In this sample, this clonotype turned up many times. The chain couples TRBV20-1 to TRBJ2-7, with 9 nucleotides matching TRBD1. Per the germline V gene, CDR1 is DFQATT and CDR2 is SNEGSKA (reference sequence). V was pared by 3 bases and J by 6 bases, with 9 bases of the junction left unmatched. The CDR3 length is 14 residues. The CDR3, as DNA: TGCAGTGCTAGGAAGGGACAGGGATCAAGCGAGCAGTACTTC. Translation: CSARKGQGSSEQYF.

In regard to this clonotype: The junction does not match germline at one end; this may be a read error. This rearrangement joins TRBV11-1 to TRBJ2-7; D ambiguous. The CDR3 spans 15 residues. Germline CDR1 reads SGHAT; CDR2 reads FQDESV (reference sequence). As DNA, the CDR3 is TGCGCCAGCAGCCCAAGGTGGCCCTCATCCTACGAGCAGTACTTC. This gives the protein CASSPRWPSSYEQYF.

This clonotype was detected a few times. J is TRBJ1-6 and V is TRBV5-1, with D maybe TRBD1 (6 bases). V dropped 0 bases and J dropped 10 bases, with 11 bases sitting between them. This CDR3 region has 14 residues. The germline gives CDR1 SGHRS, CDR2 YFSETQ. The CDR3: CASSLGQGISPLHF. CDR3 DNA: TGCGCCAGCAGCTTGGGGCAGGGGATATCACCCCTCCACTTT. The entire variable domain, with the rest obtained from reference TRBV5-1 and TRBJ1-6, is as follows: KAGVTQTPRYLIKTRGQQVTLSCSPISGHRSVSWYQQTPGQGLQFLFEYFSETQRNKGNFPGRFSGRQFSNSRSEMNVSTLELGDSALYLCASSLGQGISPLHFGNGTRLTVT.

This clonotype showed up just a few times. The rearrangement uses TRBV5-1 and TRBJ2-3; D unresolved. Germline CDR1 reads SGHRS; CDR2 reads YFSETQ. The V and J ends lost 0 bases and 3 bases respectively, with 23 bases between them. The CDR3 totals 19 residues. In DNA, the CDR3 is TGCGCCAGCAGCTTGGCCTGGAGAGGACCAGAAAGAGGTACAGATACGCAGTATTTT. Residues: CASSLAWRGPERGTDTQYF.

The table lists this clonotype with many counts. The chain uses TRBV29-1 and TRBJ2-7; TRBD2 matches 7 bases. This CDR3 contains 14 residues. The V gene's germline CDR1 is SQVTM and CDR2 ANQGSEA. Trimming at V came to 5 bases and at J to 3 bases, leaving 10 bases not matched to a gene. The CDR3 here is CSVNRAGVDYEQYF. DNA of the CDR3: TGCAGCGTTAATAGGGCGGGGGTAGACTACGAGCAGTACTTC.

This clonotype was seen repeatedly, ten times or more. The rearrangement joins TRBV2 to TRBJ2-2, with 10 bases matching TRBD2. The germline gives CDR1 SNHLY, CDR2 FYNNEI. This CDR3 comprises 16 residues. V lost 1 base, J lost 5 bases, and 4 bases stayed unmatched. The CDR3 sequence is CASSEGVAGGTGELFF. The CDR3 nucleotides are TGTGCCAGCAGTGAAGGGGTAGCGGGGGGAACCGGGGAGCTGTTTTTT.

CDR3 coding DNA: TGTGCCAGTTCTCGGAGGGGAGATCAGCCCCAGCATTTT. It translates to CASSRRGDQPQHF. V and J are TRBV19 and TRBJ1-5, with D maybe TRBD1 (5 bases). The germline V and J ends were trimmed by 8 bases and 5 bases, with 13 bases remaining between them. The germline CDR1 and CDR2 sequences are LNHDA and SQIVND (reference sequence). The CDR3 length is 13 residues. The whole variable domain, remainder taken from reference TRBV19 and TRBJ1-5, is DGGITQSPKYLFRKEGQNVTLSCEQNLNHDAMYWYRQDPGQGLRLIYYSQIVNDFQKGDIAEGYSVSREKKESFPLTVTSAQKNPTAFYLCASSRRGDQPQHFGDGTRLSIL.